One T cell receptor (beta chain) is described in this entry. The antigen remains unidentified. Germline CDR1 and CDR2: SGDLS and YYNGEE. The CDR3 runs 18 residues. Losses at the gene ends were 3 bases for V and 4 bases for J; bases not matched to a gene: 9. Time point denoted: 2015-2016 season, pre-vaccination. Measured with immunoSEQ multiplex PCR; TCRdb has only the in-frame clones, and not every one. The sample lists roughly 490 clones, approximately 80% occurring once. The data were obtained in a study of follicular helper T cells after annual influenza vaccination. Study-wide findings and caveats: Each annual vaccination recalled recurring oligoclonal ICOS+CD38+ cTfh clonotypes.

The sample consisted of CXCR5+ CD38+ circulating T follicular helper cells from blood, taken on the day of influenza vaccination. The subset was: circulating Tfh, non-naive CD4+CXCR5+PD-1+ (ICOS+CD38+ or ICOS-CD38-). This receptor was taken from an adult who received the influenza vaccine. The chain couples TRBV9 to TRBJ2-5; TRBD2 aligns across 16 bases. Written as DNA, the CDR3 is TGTGCCAGCAGCGCCGGGACTAGCGGGGGGGCGCCGGTAGAGACCCAGTACTTC. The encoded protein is CASSAGTSGGAPVETQYF.